This T cell receptor (beta chain) was profiled in a study of shared clonotypes between healthy human individuals. The V and J ends lost 6 bases and 2 bases respectively, with 15 bases between them. The germline V gene has CDR1 SGHAT and CDR2 FQNNGV. This CDR3 is 15 amino acids long. Samples underwent the assay at deep level. The protocol was immunoSEQ multiplex PCR, while the TCRdb copy is restricted to in-frame clones and leaves out a portion. The sample contains more than 450,000 clones, more than 65% of which appear only once. Sequenced: PBMCs. This clonotype was obtained from a middle-aged woman in good health. Some clones in this sample may be carry-over from other donors' samples. This sequence joins TRBV11-2 and TRBJ2-3; D may be TRBD2 (5 bases). The CDR3 protein is CASSRSAGFTDTQYF. As DNA, the CDR3 is TGTGCCAGCAGTCGGTCGGCGGGTTTCACAGATACGCAGTATTTT.